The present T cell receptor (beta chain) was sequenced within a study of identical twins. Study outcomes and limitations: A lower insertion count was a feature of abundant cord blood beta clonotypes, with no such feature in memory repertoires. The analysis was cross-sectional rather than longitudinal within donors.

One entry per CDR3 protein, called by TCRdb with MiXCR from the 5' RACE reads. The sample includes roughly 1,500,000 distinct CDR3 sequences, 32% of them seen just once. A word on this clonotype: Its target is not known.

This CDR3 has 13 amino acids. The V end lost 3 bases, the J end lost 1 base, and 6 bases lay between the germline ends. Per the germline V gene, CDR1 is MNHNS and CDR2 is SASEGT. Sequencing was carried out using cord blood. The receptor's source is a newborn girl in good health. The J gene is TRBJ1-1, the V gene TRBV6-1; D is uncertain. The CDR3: CASSETTNTEAFF. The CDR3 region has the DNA TGTGCCAGCAGTGAGACGACGAACACTGAAGCTTTCTTT.